The rows below give T cell receptor beta chains drawn from one sample of a study of blood T cell repertoires in COVID-19. Assay used: immunoSEQ multiplex PCR; TCRdb lists only in-frame clones, some missing. Counted here are 93,000 or so clones, roughly nine tenths occurring once; the ten biggest clones make up 3.5% to 4%. The sample was peripheral blood. The receptors stem from a woman in her sixties or seventies with acute or convalescent COVID-19. Both conserved end residues are part of each CDR3. The order of the fields is V gene, clone size, J gene, D gene, CDR3 DNA, CDR3 protein. D genes are given only for firm matches. Not every row has a clone size; where given, it reads once, few, many or a size class.

TRBV19	.	TRBJ1-5	TRBD1	TGTGCCAGTAGTACCCCCCCTGGACAGGCTCGGCGCAATCAGCCCCAGCATTTT	CASSTPPGQARRNQPQHF
TRBV9	few	TRBJ2-7	TRBD2	TGTGCCAGCAGCGTAGCTAGCGGGCCCTCCTACGAGCAGTACTTC	CASSVASGPSYEQYF
TRBV3-1/TRBV3-2	.	TRBJ2-3	TRBD2	TGTGCCAGCAGCCAGGCCTCTAGCGGGTTCACAGATACGCAGTATTTT	CASSQASSGFTDTQYF
TRBV3-1/TRBV3-2	.	TRBJ1-1	.	TGTGCCAGCAGCCCGACATATCTCCGGACAGTAATGAACACTGAAGCTTTCTTT	CASSPTYLRTVMNTEAFF
TRBV11-3	.	TRBJ2-2	TRBD2	TGTGCCAGCAGCTTAGGGAGCTCTAGCGGGAGTGCTGGGGAGCTGTTTTTT	CASSLGSSSGSAGELFF
TRBV14	.	TRBJ2-3	.	TGTGCCAGCAGCCAAGTTTTTATGGATACGCAGTATTTT	CASSQVFMDTQYF
TRBV28	few	TRBJ1-5	.	TGTGCCAGTCAAGCCCCGGCGGAGCCCCAGCATTTT	CASQAPAEPQHF
TRBV19	.	TRBJ2-1	TRBD1	TGTGCCAGCGGGACAGGGGGCCATGAGCAGTTCTTC	CASGTGGHEQFF
TRBV10-1	.	TRBJ1-6	.	TGCGCCAGCAGTCCCACCCCGACAGAGCGAAATTCACCCCTCCACTTT	CASSPTPTERNSPLHF
TRBV6-5	.	TRBJ2-7	.	TGTGCCAGCAGTTACCTACCCCCAGGGGCCTACTACGAGCAGTACTTC	CASSYLPPGAYYEQYF
TRBV9	.	TRBJ1-1	TRBD1	TGTGCCAGCAGCGTAGCCCATGTGACAGGGCCGAACACTGAAGCTTTCTTT	CASSVAHVTGPNTEAFF
TRBV6-1	.	TRBJ1-4	.	TGTGCCAGCAGTGAAGCAGGGACAACTATGTTTTTT	CASSEAGTTMFF
TRBV6-5	.	TRBJ1-6	.	TGTGCCAGCAGTTACTCGTGGCAGTATAATTCACCCCTCCACTTT	CASSYSWQYNSPLHF
TRBV7-3	.	TRBJ2-5	.	TGTGCCAGCAGCTTACAAGCTAGCCCTTGGGAAGAGACCCAGTACTTC	CASSLQASPWEETQYF
TRBV30	.	TRBJ1-5	TRBD1	TGTGCCTGGAGCGGCCCTCAACAGGGGGCCCATCAGCCCCAGCATTTT	CAWSGPQQGAHQPQHF
TRBV5-4	once	TRBJ2-5	TRBD2	TGTGCCAGCAGCCGAGCGGGAGTGGGACAAGAGACCCAGTACTTC	CASSRAGVGQETQYF
TRBV19	few	TRBJ1-3	TRBD1	TGTGCCAGTAGATACAGGGGGCCCGGAAACACCATATATTTT	CASRYRGPGNTIYF
TRBV18	.	TRBJ2-3	TRBD2	TGTGCCAGCTCACCCTCCCGAGGACTAGCGCCGTCCACAGATACGCAGTATTTT	CASSPSRGLAPSTDTQYF
TRBV5-1	.	TRBJ1-5	.	TGCGCCAGCAGCTTAGACGGACAGCCCAATCAGCCCCAGCATTTT	CASSLDGQPNQPQHF
TRBV2	few	TRBJ2-1	TRBD1	TGTGCCAGCATCCGGGACAGGGATCTTGAGCAGTTCTTC	CASIRDRDLEQFF
TRBV3-1/TRBV3-2	.	TRBJ1-2	.	TGTGCCAGCAGCCAACTTACGGGGCCGGGAGGTGTGGGTCGGTCTAACTATGGCTACACCTTC	CASSQLTGPGGVGRSNYGYTF
TRBV19	.	TRBJ2-5	TRBD2	TGTGCCAGTAGTCCCAATGCCGGGGGGGGGACGGAGACCCAGTACTTC	CASSPNAGGGTETQYF
TRBV28	.	TRBJ1-5	.	TGTGCCAGCAGTAAAGGGAGGATAGGACCCCAGCATTTT	CASSKGRIGPQHF
TRBV5-5	.	TRBJ1-2	.	TGTGCCAGCAGCTTGGGGGCGGGGTATGGCTACACCTTC	CASSLGAGYGYTF
TRBV7-9	.	TRBJ2-1	.	TGTGCCAGCAGCTTTAAAAATGAGCAGTTCTTC	CASSFKNEQFF
TRBV10-3	.	TRBJ2-3	TRBD2	TGTGCCATCAGTGATAAGCGGGGCCGCACTTCTAGCACAGATACGCAGTATTTT	CAISDKRGRTSSTDTQYF
TRBV18	.	TRBJ1-2	TRBD1	TGTGCCAGCTCACCTGGACAGGGAGATGGCTACACCTTC	CASSPGQGDGYTF
TRBV6-6	.	TRBJ2-1	TRBD2	TGTGCCAGCAGCAGACTAGCGGGGGGCTACAATGAGCAGTTCTTC	CASSRLAGGYNEQFF